One and the same sample provided the 24 T cell receptor beta chains below, sequenced in a study of T cells after yellow fever vaccination. TCRdb reanalysed the 5' RACE reads using MiXCR and keeps one entry per CDR3 protein. Of more than 250,000 distinct CDR3 sequences listed, approximately 7% were seen once; the top ten hold over 15%. The source was PBMCs, collected 45 days after the first yellow fever vaccination. These receptors all come from a man between 18 and 29 years old who received the YFV17D yellow fever vaccine.

The chain has TRBV12-3 or TRBV12-4 and TRBJ2-5, with 8 bases lining up with TRBD2. This CDR3 contains 14 residues. After removal of 5 bases from V and 2 bases from J, the junction contained 4 bases not matched to a gene. CDR3 protein: CASSQLADQETQYF. The CDR3 DNA reads TGTGCCAGCAGTCAACTAGCGGATCAAGAGACCCAGTACTTC.

The gene calls are TRBV12-3 or TRBV12-4 and TRBJ1-3; the D is unclear. There are 13 residues in the CDR3. V was clipped by 7 bases and J by 2 bases, with 9 bases between them. CDR3 nucleotides: TGTGCCAGCAACTTCTCGCCTGGAAACACCATATATTTT. Translation gives CASNFSPGNTIYF.

The gene calls are TRBV4-1 and TRBJ1-4, with unresolved D. Germline CDR1 MGHRA, CDR2 YSYEKL. V was shortened by 1 base and J by 2 bases, with 11 bases between the two germline ends. The CDR3 extends over 16 amino acids. CDR3 sequence (DNA): TGCGCCAGCAGCCAAGGTTTGGTCAGTACTAATGAAAAACTGTTTTTT. Protein product: CASSQGLVSTNEKLFF.

The chain has TRBV19 and TRBJ2-7; D unclear. CDR1 LNHDA and CDR2 SQIVND come from the germline V gene (reference sequence). CDR3 length equals 13 residues. Trimming left V 2 bases short and J 2 bases short, with 7 bases between. CDR3 sequence reads: CASSITYTYEQYF. CDR3 nucleotides: TGTGCCAGTAGTATAACATACACCTACGAGCAGTACTTC.

The rearrangement links TRBV5-4 to TRBJ2-3, with D maybe TRBD2 (6 bases). The CDR3 totals 16 residues. Trimming left V 6 bases short and J 1 base short, with 18 bases between. The germline CDR1 and CDR2 sequences are SGHNT and YYREEE (reference sequence). The CDR3 reads CASNNGGQGCTDTQYF. The CDR3 coding sequence is TGTGCCAGCAACAACGGAGGGCAGGGATGCACAGATACGCAGTATTTT.

This clonotype was counted only a few times. The V and J genes are TRBV4-1 and TRBJ2-2, with TRBD2 matching 8 bases. The J segment lost 4 bases and the V segment lost 3 bases, leaving 13 bases of the junction unmatched. CDR1 is MGHRA, CDR2 YSYEKL, per germline. CDR3 length: 18 amino acids. The CDR3 loop is CASSQPSGGLGGTGELFF. The CDR3 DNA sequence: TGCGCCAGCAGCCAGCCCTCGGGGGGACTAGGGGGCACCGGGGAGCTGTTTTTT.

Concerning this clonotype: An end of the junction differs from the germline gene, which may be a read error. J is TRBJ2-2 and V is TRBV7-9, with a possible D match to TRBD1 (5 bases). The V gene's germline CDR1 is SEHNR and CDR2 FQNEAQ (reference sequence). The CDR3 is 15 amino acids. The DNA of the CDR3 is TGTGTCAGCAGCTTAGCAGGGTTGTACACCGGGGAGCTGTTTTTT. It specifies CVSSLAGLYTGELFF. Full variable domain (remainder filled in from reference TRBV7-9 and TRBJ2-2): DTGVSQNPRHKITKRGQNVTFRCDPISEHNRLYWYRQTLGQGPEFLTYFQNEAQLEKSRLLSDRFSAERPKGSFSTLEIQRTEQGDSAMYLCVSSLAGLYTGELFFGEGSRLTVL.

This clonotype has more than one count but fewer than ten. This chain connects TRBV7-9 to TRBJ2-7; 11 bases are a match to TRBD2. V trimming: 2 bases; J trimming: 6 bases; junction bases outside the gene matches: 9. CDR3 size: 16 residues. CDR1 and CDR2 from the germline V gene are SEHNR and FQNEAQ (reference sequence). Written as DNA, the CDR3 is TGTGCCAGCAGCTTATCGGGTCGGCTAGCGGGGGGCGAGCAGTACTTC. This codes for CASSLSGRLAGGEQYF.

This clonotype was seen many times. This chain connects TRBV5-5 to TRBJ2-4, with D uncertain. The germline V gene encodes CDR1 SGHKS and CDR2 YYEKEE (reference sequence). This CDR3 contains 14 residues. V gave up 0 bases and J gave up 8 bases, with 12 bases separating them. In nucleotides, the CDR3 is TGTGCCAGCAGCTTGGCTGGGCTGATGGACATTCAGTACTTC. Its protein is CASSLAGLMDIQYF.

V is TRBV20-1 and J is TRBJ2-1, with TRBD2 as a possible D gene (5 bases). Germline lookup yields CDR1 DFQATT and CDR2 SNEGSKA (reference sequence). Trimming removed 2 bases at V and 8 bases at J, with 10 bases between. The CDR3 has 12 residues. CDR3 DNA sequence: TGCAGTGCTAGATTGAGCGGCTATGAGCAGTTCTTC. It specifies CSARLSGYEQFF.

The table lists this clonotype with a few counts. The rearrangement joins TRBV9 to TRBJ2-7; 9 bases align to TRBD1. Trimming cost V 4 bases and J 3 bases; bases outside gene matches: 8. The CDR3 has 15 amino acids. Germline values: CDR1 SGDLS, CDR2 YYNGEE. This CDR3 reads CASSITGTGNYEQYF. DNA for the CDR3: TGTGCCAGCAGCATTACCGGGACAGGGAACTACGAGCAGTACTTC. Combining the CDR3 with reference TRBV9 and TRBJ2-7 gives the whole variable domain DSGVTQTPKHLITATGQRVTLRCSPRSGDLSVYWYQQSLDQGLQFLIQYYNGEERAKGNILERFSAQQFPDLHSELNLSSLELGDSALYFCASSITGTGNYEQYFGPGTRLTVT.

The rearrangement links TRBV11-2 to TRBJ2-1; D unclear. V was clipped by 2 bases and J by 1 base, with 6 bases between them. This CDR3 region has 14 residues. The germline CDR1 and CDR2 sequences are SGHAT and FQNNGV. Written as DNA, the CDR3 is TGTGCCAGCAGCTTACTGGGGTCCTACAATGAGCAGTTCTTC. It translates to CASSLLGSYNEQFF.

This rearrangement joins TRBV6-5 to TRBJ1-6, with D possibly TRBD1 on 5 matching bases. Germline V gene sequence: CDR1 MNHEY, CDR2 SVGAGI. V was clipped by 4 bases and J by 6 bases, with 13 bases between them. The CDR3 sequence is 15 residues long. CDR3 in amino acids: CASSWGGGSNSPLHF. In DNA form, the CDR3 reads TGTGCCAGCAGTTGGGGCGGAGGATCTAATTCACCCCTCCACTTT.

This clonotype has at least ten counts. This sequence joins TRBV5-1 and TRBJ2-2; the D gene could be TRBD1 or TRBD2 (5 bases each). Trimming took 0 bases from V and 3 from J, leaving 9 bases between them. Germline lookup yields CDR1 SGHRS and CDR2 YFSETQ. The CDR3 contains 15 residues. This chain's CDR3 is CASSLGDGYTGELFF. In DNA, the CDR3 is TGCGCCAGCAGCTTGGGGGACGGATACACCGGGGAGCTGTTTTTT. The entire variable domain, with the rest obtained from reference TRBV5-1 and TRBJ2-2, is as follows: KAGVTQTPRYLIKTRGQQVTLSCSPISGHRSVSWYQQTPGQGLQFLFEYFSETQRNKGNFPGRFSGRQFSNSRSEMNVSTLELGDSALYLCASSLGDGYTGELFFGEGSRLTVL.

The chain joins TRBV7-6 to TRBJ2-7; 8 nucleotides align to TRBD2. Germline CDR1 and CDR2: SGHVS and FNYEAQ. With 5 bases clipped from V and 6 bases from J, the junction kept 9 bases outside the gene matches. The CDR3 totals 14 residues. The CDR3 is CASSPRPGTSEQYF. In DNA, the CDR3 is TGTGCCAGCAGCCCGCGTCCCGGGACTAGCGAGCAGTACTTC.

V and J are TRBV9 and TRBJ1-4, with TRBD1 as a possible D gene (6 bases). CDR1 and CDR2 (germline): SGDLS, YYNGEE. The V end was cut by 4 bases, the J end by 5 bases, with 15 bases between. This CDR3 has 15 amino acids. The CDR3 sequence: CASSTSDRQNEKLFF. The CDR3 nucleotides are TGTGCCAGCAGCACATCCGACAGGCAGAATGAAAAACTGTTTTTT.

A few counts support this clonotype. CDR3 residues: CASTIPPLNEQYF. The CDR3 DNA sequence: TGTGCCAGCACCATCCCCCCTCTCAACGAGCAGTACTTC. The chain employs TRBV6-1 and TRBJ2-7; no definite D call. CDR3 length: 13 residues. Germline lookup yields CDR1 MNHNS and CDR2 SASEGT. V dropped 7 bases and J dropped 5 bases, with 15 bases sitting between them.

The rearrangement joins TRBV21-1 to TRBJ2-5; TRBD1 is the table's D call and was not checked against the DNA. TRBV21-1 is noted as a pseudogene. The CDR3 extends over 12 amino acids. Written as DNA, the CDR3 is TGTGCCAGCAGCATGCCCTGTGAGACCCAGTACTTC. Its protein is CASSMPCETQYF.

In this sample, this clonotype turned up many times. As DNA, the CDR3 is TGTGCCAGCAGCTTAGCCCCAGGACTAGCGGGTATACACAATGAGCAGTTCTTC. Translated, it gives CASSLAPGLAGIHNEQFF. This chain uses TRBV11-1 with TRBJ2-1; 11 positions match TRBD2. CDR1 and CDR2 from the germline V gene are SGHAT and FQDESV (reference sequence). This CDR3 has 18 amino acids. The junction had 9 bases not matched to a gene; V was cut back by 0 bases and J by 5 bases.

This clonotype was picked up many times. The chain links TRBV12-3 or TRBV12-4 to TRBJ1-4; D is ambiguous. The V gene lost 5 bases and the J gene lost 3 bases, with 13 bases spanning the gap. This CDR3 region has 15 residues. CDR3 nucleotides: TGTGCCAGCAGTCTCCTGTTTGTCCCTAATGAAAAACTGTTTTTT. Its translation is CASSLLFVPNEKLFF.

The chain combines TRBV23-1 with TRBJ2-2, with a weak D call TRBD1 (6 bases). TRBV23-1 is given ORF status, its function remaining uncertain. V was clipped by 4 bases and J by 4 bases, with 19 bases between them. The CDR3 spans 17 residues. The CDR3 region is CASSPTGSPNGTGELFF. As DNA, the CDR3 is TGCGCCAGCAGTCCTACAGGGAGCCCGAATGGCACCGGGGAGCTGTTTTTT.

This chain links TRBV9 with TRBJ2-3; 10 nucleotides line up with TRBD2. With 0 bases clipped from V and 5 bases from J, the junction kept 6 bases outside the gene matches. The CDR3 is made up of 16 amino acids. CDR1 SGDLS and CDR2 YYNGEE come from the germline V gene. The CDR3 spells CASSVGSGGAQDTQYF. The CDR3, as DNA: TGTGCCAGCAGCGTAGGCAGCGGGGGGGCCCAAGATACGCAGTATTTT.

In its sample, this clonotype was seen many times. The chain combines TRBV29-1 with TRBJ2-1; D might be TRBD1 (8 bases). Germline V gene data show CDR1 as SQVTM and CDR2 as ANQGSEA. This CDR3 has 13 amino acids. V lost 5 bases and J lost 7, with 15 bases in between. CDR3 nucleotide sequence: TGCAGCGTTCACAGGGGGGGCCTAAATGAGCAGTTCTTC. It encodes CSVHRGGLNEQFF.

In its sample, this clonotype was seen many times. The chain has TRBV20-1 and TRBJ1-1; TRBD1 might be the D (5 bases). The CDR3 contains 14 residues. V was cut by 6 bases and J by 5 bases, with 19 bases left in between. Germline CDR1 is DFQATT and CDR2 is SNEGSKA (reference sequence). This chain's CDR3 is CSAPEARRGTEAFF. The CDR3 coding sequence is TGCAGTGCCCCCGAGGCCAGACGGGGGACTGAAGCTTTCTTT.